Listed below are T cell receptor beta chains from one sample, sequenced in a study of blood T cell repertoires in COVID-19. Data came from immunoSEQ multiplex PCR; TCRdb stores just in-frame clones and leaves some out. This sample has about 410,000 clones, with 86% found just once. Specimen: peripheral blood. These receptors were collected from a young woman with active or convalescent COVID-19. CDR3s include the opening cysteine and the closing phenylalanine or tryptophan. The D gene is left open where the match is weak. Clone size is shown for a subset of rows, as once, few, many or a class of expanded clone.

j_call: TRBJ1-1; v_call: TRBV7-6; cdr3_length: 16; d_call: NA; clone_size: NA; cdr3_aa: CASSNPEAGAPDPAFF; cdr3_nt: TGTGCCAGCAGCAACCCGGAGGCCGGAGCGCCGGACCCAGCTTTCTTT
j_call: TRBJ1-2; v_call: TRBV15; cdr3_length: 14; d_call: NA; clone_size: few; cdr3_aa: CATSREYQGGGYTF; cdr3_nt: TGTGCCACCAGCAGAGAGTATCAAGGAGGTGGCTACACCTTC
j_call: TRBJ1-2; v_call: TRBV19; cdr3_length: 12; d_call: TRBD1; clone_size: NA; cdr3_aa: CASGYRGKGYTF; cdr3_nt: TGTGCCAGTGGATACAGGGGGAAAGGCTACACCTTC
j_call: TRBJ1-1; v_call: TRBV6-5; cdr3_length: 14; d_call: NA; clone_size: NA; cdr3_aa: CASSYGQLNTEAFF; cdr3_nt: TGTGCCAGCAGTTACGGACAGTTGAACACTGAAGCTTTCTTT
j_call: TRBJ2-3; v_call: TRBV5-4; cdr3_length: 16; d_call: TRBD2; clone_size: NA; cdr3_aa: CASSTKLAGRTDTQYF; cdr3_nt: TGTGCCAGCAGCACTAAACTAGCGGGGCGCACAGATACGCAGTATTTT
j_call: TRBJ2-7; v_call: TRBV7-9; cdr3_length: 15; d_call: NA; clone_size: NA; cdr3_aa: CASSLALGVTYEQYF; cdr3_nt: TGTGCCAGCAGCTTAGCGCTCGGAGTCACCTACGAGCAGTACTTC
j_call: TRBJ1-1; v_call: TRBV6-6; cdr3_length: 15; d_call: NA; clone_size: NA; cdr3_aa: CASSYSMQVNTEAFF; cdr3_nt: TGTGCCAGCAGTTACTCGATGCAGGTGAACACTGAAGCTTTCTTT
j_call: TRBJ2-1; v_call: TRBV29-1; cdr3_length: 14; d_call: NA; clone_size: NA; cdr3_aa: CSVVGESPYNEQFF; cdr3_nt: TGCAGCGTTGTTGGAGAATCCCCATACAATGAGCAGTTCTTC
j_call: TRBJ1-1; v_call: TRBV11-2; cdr3_length: 19; d_call: TRBD1; clone_size: few; cdr3_aa: CASSLDLGTGRGSNTEAFF; cdr3_nt: TGTGCCAGCAGCTTAGATCTCGGGACAGGGAGGGGTTCGAACACTGAAGCTTTCTTT
j_call: TRBJ2-5; v_call: TRBV5-5; cdr3_length: 14; d_call: NA; clone_size: NA; cdr3_aa: CASSSSGLQETQYF; cdr3_nt: TGTGCCAGCAGTTCGAGCGGGCTGCAAGAGACCCAGTACTTC
j_call: TRBJ1-5; v_call: TRBV27; cdr3_length: 15; d_call: NA; clone_size: NA; cdr3_aa: CASSLNYYSNQPQHF; cdr3_nt: TGTGCCAGCAGTTTAAATTATTATAGCAATCAGCCCCAGCATTTT